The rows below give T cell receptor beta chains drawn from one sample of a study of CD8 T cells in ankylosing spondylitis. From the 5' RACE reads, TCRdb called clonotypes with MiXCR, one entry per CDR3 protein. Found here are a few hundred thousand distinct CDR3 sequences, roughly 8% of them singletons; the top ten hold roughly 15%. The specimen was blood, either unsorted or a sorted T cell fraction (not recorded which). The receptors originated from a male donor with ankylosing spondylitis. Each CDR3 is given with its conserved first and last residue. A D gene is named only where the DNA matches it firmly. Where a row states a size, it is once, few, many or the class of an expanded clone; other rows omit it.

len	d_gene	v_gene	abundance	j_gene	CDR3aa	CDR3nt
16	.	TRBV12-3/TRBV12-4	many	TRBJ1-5	CASSLGETFGNQPQHF	TGTGCCAGCAGTTTAGGGGAAACCTTTGGTAATCAGCCCCAGCATTTT
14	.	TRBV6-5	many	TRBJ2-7	CASSSSGLAYEQYF	TGTGCCAGCAGTTCCTCCGGCCTGGCCTACGAGCAGTACTTC
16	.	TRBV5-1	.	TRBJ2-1	CASRNLARSSYNEQFF	TGCGCCAGCAGGAATCTAGCGAGGAGCTCCTACAATGAGCAGTTCTTC
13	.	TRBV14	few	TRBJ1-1	CASSQNPGFEAFF	TGTGCCAGCAGCCAAAATCCAGGGTTTGAAGCTTTCTTT
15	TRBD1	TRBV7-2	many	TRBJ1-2	CASSYSGGAGNGYTF	TGTGCCAGCAGCTATTCAGGGGGCGCGGGAAATGGCTACACCTTC
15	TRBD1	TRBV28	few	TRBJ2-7	CASSSRTGARDEQYF	TGTGCCAGCAGTTCCAGGACAGGGGCGAGGGACGAGCAGTACTTC
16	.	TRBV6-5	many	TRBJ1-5	CASSYRSGDFDQPQHF	TGTGCCAGCAGTTACAGGTCAGGGGACTTTGATCAGCCCCAGCATTTT
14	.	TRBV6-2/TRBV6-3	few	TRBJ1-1	CASTLSGAYTEAFF	TGTGCCAGCACCCTCTCAGGGGCGTACACTGAAGCTTTCTTT
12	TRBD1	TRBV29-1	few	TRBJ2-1	CSGYRDRGVRFF	TGCAGCGGTTACCGGGACAGGGGAGTACGGTTCTTC
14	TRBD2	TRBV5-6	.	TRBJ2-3	CASSPLGGEDTQYF	TGTGCCAGCAGCCCCTTGGGGGGGGAGGATACGCAGTATTTT
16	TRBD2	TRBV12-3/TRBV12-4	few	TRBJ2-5	CASSRTSGRSGETQYF	TGTGCCAGCAGTAGGACTAGCGGGAGGTCGGGGGAGACCCAGTACTTC
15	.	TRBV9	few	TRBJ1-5	CASSVGDISNQPQHF	TGTGCCAGCAGCGTAGGAGACATTAGCAATCAGCCCCAGCATTTT
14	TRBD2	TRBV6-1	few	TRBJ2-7	CASSGTSPSYEQYF	TGTGCCAGCAGCGGGACTAGCCCGTCCTACGAGCAGTACTTC
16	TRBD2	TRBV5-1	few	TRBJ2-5	CASSTQGLAGQETQYF	TGCGCCAGCAGCACCCAGGGACTAGCGGGGCAAGAGACCCAGTACTTC
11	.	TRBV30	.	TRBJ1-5	CAWSIDQSQHF	TGTGCCTGGAGTATTGACCAGTCCCAGCATTTT
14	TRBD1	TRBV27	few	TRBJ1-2	CASSSHVGQARYTF	TGTGCCAGCAGTTCACATGTCGGACAGGCCCGCTACACCTTC
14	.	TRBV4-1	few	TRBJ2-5	CASSTQGGKETQYF	TGCGCCAGCAGCACACAGGGGGGGAAAGAGACCCAGTACTTC
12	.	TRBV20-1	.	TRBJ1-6	CSARRDDSPLHF	TGCAGTGCCAGACGGGACGATTCACCCCTCCACTTT
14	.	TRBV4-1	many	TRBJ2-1	CASSPYTSFNEQFF	TGCGCCAGCAGCCCCTACACTAGCTTTAATGAGCAGTTCTTC
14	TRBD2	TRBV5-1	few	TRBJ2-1	CASSLGGSSNEQFF	TGCGCCAGCAGCTTGGGCGGGAGCTCCAATGAGCAGTTCTTC
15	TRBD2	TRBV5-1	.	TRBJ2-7	CASSSHIAGDYEQYF	TGCGCCAGCAGCTCCCATATAGCGGGAGACTACGAGCAGTACTTC
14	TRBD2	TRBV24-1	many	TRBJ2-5	CATSDFVGRVAQYF	TGTGCCACCAGTGATTTTGTGGGGAGGGTGGCCCAGTACTTC
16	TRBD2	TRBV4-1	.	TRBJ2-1	CASSQVGTGLADEQFF	TGCGCCAGCAGCCAAGTAGGCACAGGACTAGCCGATGAGCAGTTCTTC
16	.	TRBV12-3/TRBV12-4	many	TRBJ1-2	CASSSGFTPDHYGYTF	TGTGCCAGCAGTTCAGGGTTTACACCAGATCACTATGGCTACACCTTC
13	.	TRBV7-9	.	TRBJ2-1	CASSPGGGRDEFF	TGTGCCAGCAGCCCAGGGGGCGGGAGGGACGAGTTCTTC
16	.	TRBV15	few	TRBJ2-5	CATSRDRVTSLATQYF	TGTGCCACCAGCAGAGATCGAGTTACTAGCTTAGCGACCCAGTACTTC
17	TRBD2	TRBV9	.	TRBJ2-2	CASSVTASGPNTGELFF	TGTGCCAGCAGCGTTACGGCTAGCGGTCCGAACACCGGGGAGCTGTTTTTT
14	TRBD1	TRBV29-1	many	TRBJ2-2	CSVSGQANTGELFF	TGCAGCGTATCCGGACAGGCGAACACCGGGGAGCTGTTTTTT
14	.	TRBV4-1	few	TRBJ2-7	CASSLSGTEYEQYF	TGCGCCAGCAGCCTCTCCGGGACCGAATACGAGCAGTACTTC
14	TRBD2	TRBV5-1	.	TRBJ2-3	CASSRGLVTDTQYF	TGCGCCAGCAGCCGAGGACTAGTCACAGATACGCAGTATTTT
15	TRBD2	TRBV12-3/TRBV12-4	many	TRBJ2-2	CASSQTGTNTGELFF	TGTGCCAGCAGTCAAACCGGGACTAATACCGGGGAGCTGTTTTTT
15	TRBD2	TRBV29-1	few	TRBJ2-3	CSVERSGSGTDTQYF	TGCAGCGTTGAAAGGAGCGGGAGTGGTACAGATACGCAGTATTTT
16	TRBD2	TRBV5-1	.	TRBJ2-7	CASSVVGPGLEFEQYF	TGCGCCAGCAGCGTAGTAGGACCGGGACTAGAGTTCGAGCAGTACTTC
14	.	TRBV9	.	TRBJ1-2	CASSALPANYGYTF	TGTGCCAGCAGCGCGCTACCCGCTAACTATGGCTACACCTTC